These 28 T cell receptor beta chains originate from one sample sequenced in a study of cytotoxic CD8 clonotypes in ibrutinib-treated CLL. Generated by immunoSEQ multiplex PCR, the TCRdb table keeps only in-frame clones and is missing some. The sample yields about 250,000 clones, 70% seen once. The sample consisted of PBMCs, taken after 24 months of ibrutinib treatment. The receptors were sampled from a human donor with chronic lymphocytic leukemia.

V is TRBV30 and J is TRBJ1-1; no reliable D call. The V end lost 6 bases, the J end lost 7 bases, and 12 bases lay between the germline ends. The CDR3 extends over 11 amino acids. Germline assignment: CDR1 GTSNPN and CDR2 SVGIG (reference sequence). CDR3 loop: CACSEGSEAFF. CDR3 nucleotides: TGTGCCTGTTCCGAGGGTAGTGAAGCTTTCTTT.

The chain couples TRBV9 to TRBJ2-1, with D maybe TRBD2 (5 bases). The CDR3 length is 16 residues. V lost 0 bases, J lost 1 base, and 11 bases lay in between. From germline, CDR1 is SGDLS and CDR2 YYNGEE. CDR3 loop: CASSVVLANSYNEQFF. As DNA, the CDR3 is TGTGCCAGCAGCGTAGTCCTAGCTAATTCCTACAATGAGCAGTTCTTC.

The gene calls are TRBV2 and TRBJ2-7; unclear D gene. This CDR3 has 14 residues. Trimming left V 6 bases short and J 0 bases short, with 12 bases between. Looked up from germline, CDR1 is SNHLY and CDR2 is FYNNEI. This CDR3 is CASRTTQSSYEQYF. As DNA, the CDR3 is TGTGCCAGCAGGACGACTCAGAGCTCCTACGAGCAGTACTTC.

In this sample, this clone turned up a few times. This chain joins TRBV7-9 and TRBJ2-5; D is perhaps TRBD2 (5 bases). Germline V gene lookup returns CDR1 SEHNR and CDR2 FQNEAQ (reference sequence). V dropped 5 bases and J dropped 2 bases, with 12 bases sitting between them. The CDR3 contains 14 residues. In DNA form, the CDR3 reads TGTGCCAGCAGCCCGGCCCGGGGACAAGAGACCCAGTACTTC. This sequence encodes CASSPARGQETQYF.

The chain is built from TRBV4-1 and TRBJ2-3; weak D call: TRBD2 (6 bases). V gave up 4 bases and J gave up 2 bases, with 16 bases separating them. The germline gives CDR1 MGHRA, CDR2 YSYEKL. The CDR3 covers 16 residues. CDR3 amino acids: CASSLQTSSDTDTQYF. The CDR3 DNA is TGCGCCAGCAGCCTTCAAACTAGCAGCGACACAGATACGCAGTATTTT.

V gene TRBV27 combines with J gene TRBJ2-1, with D unresolved. The V end was cut by 6 bases, the J end by 3 bases, with 18 bases between. The CDR3 runs to 16 residues. Germline CDR1 MNHEY, CDR2 SMNVEV (reference sequence). CDR3 coding DNA: TGTGCCAGCAGCCTGGGTCTCTACTTCATCTACAATGAGCAGTTCTTC. This gives the protein CASSLGLYFIYNEQFF.

The CDR3 DNA sequence: TGTGCCAGCAGGGAAGAAGGCACAGATACGCAGTATTTT. It yields the protein CASREEGTDTQYF. The chain links TRBV28 to TRBJ2-3, with no clear D. Germline V gives CDR1 MDHEN, CDR2 SYDVKM. Trimming took 6 bases from V and 1 from J, leaving 8 bases between them. The CDR3 loop spans 13 amino acids.

The rearrangement joins TRBV27 to TRBJ1-4; maybe TRBD1 (5 bases). V dropped 6 bases and J dropped 7 bases, with 15 bases sitting between them. The CDR3 contains 14 residues. CDR1 MNHEY and CDR2 SMNVEV come from the germline V gene (reference sequence). The chain's CDR3 is CASSPWTGGEKLFF. The CDR3 coding sequence is TGTGCCAGCAGCCCTTGGACCGGGGGTGAAAAACTGTTTTTT.

This clone turned up a few times. The chain employs TRBV29-1 and TRBJ1-1; 7 bases map to TRBD1. Germline assignment: CDR1 SQVTM and CDR2 ANQGSEA. The CDR3 extends over 14 amino acids. Germline trimming cut 6 bases from V and 5 bases from J; bases unmatched to any gene: 12. The CDR3 loop reads CSVRPPTGRTEAFF. The CDR3 nucleotides read TGCAGCGTGCGCCCTCCGACAGGGAGGACTGAAGCTTTCTTT. Full variable domain (outside the CDR3, taken from reference TRBV29-1 and TRBJ1-1): SAVISQKPSRDICQRGTSLTIQCQVDSQVTMMFWYRQQPGQSLTLIATANQGSEATYESGFVIDKFPISRPNLTFSTLTVSNMSPEDSSIYLCSVRPPTGRTEAFFGQGTRLTVV.

The chain uses TRBV6-6 and TRBJ2-7, with TRBD1 matching over 9 bases. The V segment lost 6 bases and the J segment 2 bases; nucleotides outside the gene matches: 8. This CDR3 region has 15 residues. CDR1 is MNHNY, CDR2 SVGAGI, per germline (reference sequence). The CDR3 nucleotides read TGTGCCAGCAGACCGCCGGGACAGGGAACCTACGAGCAGTACTTC. This sequence encodes CASRPPGQGTYEQYF.

V gene TRBV5-1 combines with J gene TRBJ2-2; possibly TRBD1 for D (6 bases). This CDR3 is built from 16 residues. Trimming removed 4 bases at V and 5 bases at J, with 18 bases between. Germline-derived CDR1 and CDR2 are SGHRS and YFSETQ. CDR3 sequence: CASSARDQRGTGELFF. Here the CDR3 DNA reads TGCGCCAGCAGCGCCCGGGATCAAAGGGGGACCGGGGAGCTGTTTTTT.

The chain is built from TRBV5-1 and TRBJ1-1; 7 bases match TRBD1. CDR1 and CDR2 (germline): SGHRS, YFSETQ. The CDR3 length is 19 residues. The V gene end was trimmed by 0 bases and the J gene end by 3 bases; junction bases not matched to a gene: 17. The CDR3 spells CASSLAIDRAGGRDTEAFF. CDR3 in DNA: TGCGCCAGCAGCTTGGCAATTGACAGGGCCGGAGGTAGGGACACTGAAGCTTTCTTT. Complete variable domain (other parts from reference TRBV5-1 and TRBJ1-1): KAGVTQTPRYLIKTRGQQVTLSCSPISGHRSVSWYQQTPGQGLQFLFEYFSETQRNKGNFPGRFSGRQFSNSRSEMNVSTLELGDSALYLCASSLAIDRAGGRDTEAFFGQGTRLTVV.

The V and J genes are TRBV2 and TRBJ2-4; a weak D match, TRBD1 (5 bases). Trimming shortened V by 7 bases and J by 3 bases, and 16 bases separated the two germline ends. The length of the CDR3 is 15 residues. From germline, CDR1 is SNHLY and CDR2 FYNNEI. The CDR3 spells CASTTRQTIKNIQYF. The DNA for the CDR3 is TGTGCCAGCACCACAAGACAGACGATCAAAAACATTCAGTACTTC.

This clone has just a few counts. The gene calls are TRBV27 and TRBJ2-1; 8 bases are a match to TRBD1. The CDR3 extends over 14 amino acids. The junction had 4 bases not matched to a gene; V was cut back by 2 bases and J by 7 bases. Germline CDR1 reads MNHEY; CDR2 reads SMNVEV (reference sequence). The CDR3: CASSLTGGSNEQFF. CDR3 DNA: TGTGCCAGCAGTTTAACAGGGGGTAGTAATGAGCAGTTCTTC.

The V call is TRBV28, the J call TRBJ1-4; possibly TRBD1 for D (5 bases). The germline CDR1 and CDR2 sequences are MDHEN and SYDVKM. The CDR3 length is 15 residues. V lost 1 base and J lost 6, with 12 bases in between. CDR3 region: CASSLLGAGYEKLFF. CDR3 in DNA: TGTGCCAGCAGTTTATTAGGGGCAGGGTATGAAAAACTGTTTTTT. Supplemented by reference TRBV28 and TRBJ1-4, the full variable domain reads DVKVTQSSRYLVKRTGEKVFLECVQDMDHENMFWYRQDPGLGLRLIYFSYDVKMKEKGDIPEGYSVSREKKERFSLILESASTNQTSMYLCASSLLGAGYEKLFFGSGTQLSVL.

This chain links TRBV27 with TRBJ2-1; possibly TRBD2 for D (6 bases). Germline V CDR1 and CDR2: MNHEY, SMNVEV (reference sequence). The CDR3 totals 16 residues. The ends were cut back, 7 bases at V and 0 bases at J, with 16 bases in the middle. CDR3 nucleotide sequence: TGTGCCAGCAACCCTGGCGGGGACGCCTCCTACAATGAGCAGTTCTTC. It codes for CASNPGGDASYNEQFF.

The chain couples TRBV25-1 to TRBJ2-5; D perhaps matches TRBD2 (6 bases). The CDR3 runs 16 residues. Trimming shortened V by 10 bases and J by 0 bases, and 21 bases separated the two germline ends. Germline V CDR1 and CDR2: MGHDK, SYGVNS. The CDR3 sequence: CATKDRQREYQETQYF. The DNA of the CDR3 is TGTGCCACCAAAGACCGACAACGGGAGTACCAAGAGACCCAGTACTTC.

The CDR3 protein is CASSPSAGDSYEQYF. The CDR3 DNA is TGTGCCAGCAGTCCAAGCGCGGGAGACTCCTACGAGCAGTACTTC. The chain is built from TRBV27 and TRBJ2-7; 7 nucleotides line up with TRBD2. Germline CDR1 reads MNHEY; CDR2 reads SMNVEV (reference sequence). The CDR3 length is 15 residues. J gave up 0 bases and V 5 bases, and 7 bases lay outside the gene matches.

J is TRBJ2-2 and V is TRBV11-3, with D unclear. The germline V and J ends were trimmed by 1 base and 5 bases, with 8 bases remaining between them. This CDR3 has 14 residues. CDR1 SGHNT and CDR2 YENEEA come from the germline V gene. The CDR3 region has the DNA TGTGCCAGCAGCTTAGGCGTGGAAACCGGGGAGCTGTTTTTT. This codes for CASSLGVETGELFF.

The chain is built from TRBV11-2 and TRBJ2-5, with no clear D. This CDR3 comprises 14 residues. Germline values: CDR1 SGHAT, CDR2 FQNNGV. V lost 1 base and J lost 3, with 9 bases in between. CDR3 amino acids: CASSLVPTEETQYF. CDR3 coding DNA: TGTGCCAGCAGCTTAGTCCCCACTGAAGAGACCCAGTACTTC.

This rearrangement joins TRBV2 to TRBJ2-7; 9 nucleotides match TRBD2. The CDR3 spans 16 residues. CDR1 is SNHLY and CDR2 is FYNNEI in the germline V gene. Unmatched junction bases numbered 15, after V lost 3 bases and J lost 9 bases. The CDR3 here is CASSEGRVTSGLGQYF. The DNA of the CDR3 is TGTGCCAGCAGTGAGGGCCGAGTCACTAGCGGGCTTGGGCAGTACTTC.

The chain has TRBV5-1 and TRBJ2-7; 9 bases map to TRBD2. The V gene's germline CDR1 is SGHRS and CDR2 YFSETQ. CDR3 length equals 15 residues. With 1 base clipped from V and 2 bases from J, the junction kept 4 bases outside the gene matches. CDR3 nucleotide sequence: TGCGCCAGCAGCTTGCGACTAGCGGAACCCTACGAGCAGTACTTC. Its translation is CASSLRLAEPYEQYF.

The CDR3 nucleotides are TGTGCCAGTAGTCGACAGGGGGCTACCTACAATGAGCAGTTCTTC. It encodes CASSRQGATYNEQFF. The V call is TRBV19, the J call TRBJ2-1; 10 bases line up with TRBD1. The germline V gene encodes CDR1 LNHDA and CDR2 SQIVND (reference sequence). The CDR3 length is 15 residues. Trimming at V came to 5 bases and at J to 2 bases, leaving 3 bases not matched to a gene.

This chain links TRBV19 with TRBJ2-5, with D possibly TRBD2 on 5 matching bases. CDR3 size: 14 residues. CDR1 is LNHDA and CDR2 is SQIVND in the germline V gene (reference sequence). The V end was cut by 3 bases, the J end by 1 base, with 9 bases between. The CDR3 sequence: CASSIRGLQETQYF. The CDR3 DNA reads as TGTGCCAGTAGTATTCGAGGGCTCCAAGAGACCCAGTACTTC.

The J gene is TRBJ1-1, the V gene TRBV7-2; weak D call: TRBD1 (6 bases). V dropped 6 bases and J dropped 3 bases, with 17 bases sitting between them. The CDR3 spans 15 residues. Germline lookup yields CDR1 SGHTA and CDR2 FQGNSA. The CDR3 spells CASRRRSGADTEAFF. The CDR3 nucleotides read TGTGCCAGCAGGAGACGGTCGGGGGCGGACACTGAAGCTTTCTTT.

The chain has TRBV13 and TRBJ2-1, with 7 bases aligning to TRBD2. The CDR3 consists of 13 residues. V lost 4 bases, J lost 8 bases, and 5 bases stayed unmatched. Germline V gives CDR1 PRHDT, CDR2 FYEKMQ (reference sequence). CDR3 in amino acids: CASSSVGGDEQFF. CDR3 sequence (DNA): TGTGCCAGCAGCTCCGTTGGGGGGGATGAGCAGTTCTTC.

V usage is TRBV28 and J usage is TRBJ2-7; no definite D call. This CDR3 is 15 amino acids long. Trimming took 5 bases from V and 0 from J, leaving 14 bases between them. Germline values: CDR1 MDHEN, CDR2 SYDVKM. Written as DNA, the CDR3 is TGTGCCAGCAGTCCACCCACCGAGAGCTCCTACGAGCAGTACTTC. This codes for CASSPPTESSYEQYF.

This chain connects TRBV6-6 to TRBJ1-4; D is ambiguous. Germline V CDR1 and CDR2: MNHNY, SVGAGI (reference sequence). This CDR3 is built from 16 residues. Trimming shortened V by 2 bases and J by 1 base, and 11 bases separated the two germline ends. In DNA, the CDR3 is TGTGCCAGCAGTTACGTCCGGGTGGGAACTAATGAAAAACTGTTTTTT. Its translation is CASSYVRVGTNEKLFF.